The 21 T cell receptor beta chains given below trace back to one sample, sequenced in a study of TIL therapy for anti-PD-1-resistant metastatic lung cancer. Time point in this sample: pre-treatment sample, taken before nivolumab and TIL therapy. The tumor samples were excised metastases, mostly pleural nodules or supraclavicular lymph nodes. The libraries were made with immunoSEQ v3. Clones were read by immunoSEQ multiplex PCR, and TCRdb kept only the in-frame ones, dropping some. The sample records approximately 95,000 clones, around 71% being singletons. Sequencing used tumor tissue, obtained at baseline. These receptors came from a person aged 25 to 80 with non-small cell lung cancer.

The chain recombines TRBV19 with TRBJ2-1, with 12 bases lining up with TRBD2. There are 17 residues in the CDR3. The trim removed 6 bases at V and 4 bases at J, leaving 10 bases unmatched. CDR1 is LNHDA and CDR2 is SQIVND in the germline V gene (reference sequence). CDR3 sequence: CASRLSSGRAGYNEQFF. DNA for the CDR3: TGTGCCAGTAGACTTTCTAGCGGGAGGGCGGGATACAATGAGCAGTTCTTC.

The rearrangement joins TRBV28 to TRBJ2-7; tentatively, D is TRBD1 (5 bases). This CDR3 has 12 residues. The V gene lost 4 bases and the J gene lost 2 bases, with 6 bases spanning the gap. Per germline, CDR1 MDHEN and CDR2 SYDVKM. The CDR3: CASSSRAYEQYF. CDR3 nucleotide sequence: TGTGCCAGCAGTTCCAGGGCCTACGAGCAGTACTTC. Using reference TRBV28 and TRBJ2-7 for the parts outside the CDR3, the full variable domain is DVKVTQSSRYLVKRTGEKVFLECVQDMDHENMFWYRQDPGLGLRLIYFSYDVKMKEKGDIPEGYSVSREKKERFSLILESASTNQTSMYLCASSSRAYEQYFGPGTRLTVT.

This chain joins TRBV4-2 and TRBJ1-5; D is possibly TRBD1 (5 bases). Between the trimmed V and J ends, which lost 3 bases and 2 bases, there was a span of 20 bases. Germline assignment: CDR1 LGHNA and CDR2 YNFKEQ. The CDR3 has 18 residues. The CDR3 protein is CASSHPTRGGKGNQPQHF. The CDR3 nucleotides read TGTGCCAGCAGCCATCCGACCCGCGGGGGGAAGGGCAATCAGCCCCAGCATTTT.

V is TRBV18 and J is TRBJ2-5; D not resolved. CDR1 KGHSH and CDR2 LQKENI come from the germline V gene. The CDR3 has 13 residues. V lost 1 base to trimming and J lost 5 bases, with 8 bases between them. CDR3 residues: CASSPRAGETQYF. CDR3 nucleotide sequence: TGTGCCAGCTCACCACGGGCCGGGGAGACCCAGTACTTC.

Here the CDR3 DNA reads TGTGCCAGCAGCCCCCGGACAGCCCTGAACACTGAAGCTTTCTTT. It encodes CASSPRTALNTEAFF. The chain links TRBV9 to TRBJ1-1; D is perhaps TRBD1 (6 bases). The CDR3 contains 15 residues. Germline V CDR1 and CDR2: SGDLS, YYNGEE. V dropped 4 bases and J dropped 0 bases, with 13 bases sitting between them.

This clone has only a few counts. The V gene is TRBV16, the J gene TRBJ2-1; TRBD1 aligns across 8 bases. V was clipped by 5 bases and J by 1 base; unmatched bases: 7. This CDR3 has 16 residues. Germline V gene data show CDR1 as KGHSY and CDR2 as FQNENV. The CDR3 DNA follows: TGTGCCAGCAGCGACCCCGACAGGGGATCCTACAATGAGCAGTTCTTC. Its translation is CASSDPDRGSYNEQFF.

The rearrangement joins TRBV4-3 to TRBJ2-3, with TRBD2 matching over 8 bases. The CDR3 runs to 17 residues. Germline trimming cut 0 bases from V and 1 base from J; bases unmatched to any gene: 6. CDR1 and CDR2 (germline): LGHNA, YSLEER. The CDR3 loop reads CASSQEYSGGRTDTQYF. CDR3 sequence (DNA): TGCGCCAGCAGCCAAGAGTACAGCGGGGGCCGCACAGATACGCAGTATTTT.

This chain links TRBV7-9 with TRBJ2-7; 7 bases are shared with TRBD1. The CDR3 has 13 residues. Trimming cost V 5 bases and J 2 bases; bases outside gene matches: 3. From germline, CDR1 is SEHNR and CDR2 FQNEAQ (reference sequence). The CDR3 bases are TGTGCCAGCAGCGCGACAGGGCCCTACGAGCAGTACTTC. Translated, it gives CASSATGPYEQYF. The variable domain in full, with the rest retrieved from reference TRBV7-9 and TRBJ2-7, is DTGVSQNPRHKITKRGQNVTFRCDPISEHNRLYWYRQTLGQGPEFLTYFQNEAQLEKSRLLSDRFSAERPKGSFSTLEIQRTEQGDSAMYLCASSATGPYEQYFGPGTRLTVT.

The V call is TRBV6-5, the J call TRBJ2-2; D is ambiguous. This CDR3 is built from 14 residues. Germline V gene lookup returns CDR1 MNHEY and CDR2 SVGAGI. V lost 3 bases to trimming and J lost 1 base, with 6 bases between them. The CDR3 DNA reads as TGTGCCAGCAGTTATTCTGGGAACACCGGGGAGCTGTTTTTT. This encodes CASSYSGNTGELFF.

The rearrangement links TRBV5-1 to TRBJ2-1; D tentatively reads TRBD1 or TRBD2 (6 bases each). Germline CDR1 reads SGHRS; CDR2 reads YFSETQ. The V end lost 0 bases, the J end lost 3 bases, and 13 bases lay between the germline ends. The CDR3 is 16 residues long. The CDR3 nucleotides read TGCGCCAGCAGCTTGGGGAACGGGGGCCTCTACAATGAGCAGTTCTTC. This translates into CASSLGNGGLYNEQFF.

V usage is TRBV5-1 and J usage is TRBJ2-5; D is uncertain. Trimming cost V 4 bases and J 1 base, with 17 bases left between them. There are 16 residues in the CDR3. Germline CDR1 and CDR2: SGHRS and YFSETQ. This CDR3 reads CASSPRSARAQETQYF. CDR3 DNA: TGCGCCAGCAGCCCTCGATCTGCAAGAGCCCAAGAGACCCAGTACTTC.

The genes are TRBV7-9 and TRBJ2-7, with 8 nucleotides matching TRBD1. Germline V gene data show CDR1 as SEHNR and CDR2 as FQNEAQ (reference sequence). The CDR3 loop spans 15 amino acids. The junction had 12 bases not matched to a gene; V was cut back by 6 bases and J by 5 bases. CDR3: CASSLTATGVNEQYF. The CDR3 region has the DNA TGTGCCAGCAGTCTTACCGCGACAGGGGTCAACGAGCAGTACTTC.

This clone was counted a single time. The chain uses TRBV19 and TRBJ2-1, with TRBD2 matching 10 bases. CDR3 length equals 18 residues. J was trimmed by 2 bases and V by 3 bases; bases with no gene match: 10. Germline loops: CDR1 LNHDA, CDR2 SQIVND (reference sequence). The DNA of the CDR3 is TGTGCCAGTAGTATCGCCCATCTCCTAGCGGGAGCCTACAATGAGCAGTTCTTC. Its translation: CASSIAHLLAGAYNEQFF.

The chain combines TRBV29-1 with TRBJ2-6, with 8 bases fitting TRBD2. There are 15 residues in the CDR3. From germline, CDR1 is SQVTM and CDR2 ANQGSEA. With 7 bases clipped from V and 3 bases from J, the junction kept 8 bases outside the gene matches. The CDR3: CSAAGGGYGANVLTF. The DNA for the CDR3 is TGCAGCGCCGCCGGGGGGGGCTATGGGGCCAACGTCCTGACTTTC.

This rearrangement joins TRBV7-2 to TRBJ1-1, with D unresolved. Germline V lookup: CDR1 SGHTA, CDR2 FQGNSA. The CDR3 runs 17 residues. Trimming took off 2 bases at V and 3 bases at J, with 19 bases between the two ends. CDR3: CASSLNMPRFPDTEAFF. CDR3 bases: TGTGCCAGCAGCTTAAACATGCCTAGGTTCCCGGACACTGAAGCTTTCTTT.

V gene TRBV30 combines with J gene TRBJ2-7; D is possibly TRBD1 or TRBD2 (5 bases each). The J call could be wrong; TRBJ2-1 is a better fit for the DNA end. From germline, CDR1 is GTSNPN and CDR2 SVGIG (reference sequence). CDR3 length: 14 amino acids. The CDR3 region is CAWSVRGADNEQFF. The CDR3 DNA reads TGTGCCTGGAGTGTACGGGGCGCGGACAATGAGCAGTTCTTC.

The V and J genes are TRBV19 and TRBJ2-2; TRBD2 matches 8 bases. The CDR3 has 14 residues. Trimming cost V 7 bases and J 5 bases; bases outside gene matches: 6. Germline CDR1 is LNHDA and CDR2 is SQIVND (reference sequence). The CDR3 reads CASTGRAGTGELFF. The CDR3 DNA follows: TGTGCCAGTACCGGGAGGGCAGGGACCGGGGAGCTGTTTTTT.

The chain links TRBV5-1 to TRBJ2-5, with D perhaps matching TRBD1 (6 bases). Germline V gene data show CDR1 as SGHRS and CDR2 as YFSETQ. V was clipped by 0 bases and J by 3 bases, with 18 bases between them. This CDR3 has 17 residues. The CDR3 sequence is CASSLAGIGKGEETQYF. DNA of the CDR3: TGCGCCAGCAGCTTGGCGGGAATAGGGAAGGGGGAAGAGACCCAGTACTTC.

In this sample, this clone turned up a few times. The chain has TRBV5-8 and TRBJ2-5, with a possible D match to TRBD2 (6 bases). Germline V CDR1 and CDR2: SGHTS, YDEGEE. The V gene lost 6 bases and the J gene lost 7 bases, with 16 bases spanning the gap. The CDR3 contains 13 residues. CDR3 protein: CASMNGAGGTQYF. Here the CDR3 DNA reads TGTGCCAGCATGAACGGGGCCGGGGGGACCCAGTACTTC.

This sequence joins TRBV5-4 and TRBJ2-6, with D uncertain. Germline V lookup: CDR1 SGHNT, CDR2 YYREEE (reference sequence). The CDR3 covers 16 residues. V was pared by 0 bases and J by 0 bases, with 7 bases between. CDR3 sequence: CASSLAVDSGANVLTF. In DNA form, the CDR3 reads TGTGCCAGCAGCTTGGCGGTGGACTCTGGGGCCAACGTCCTGACTTTC.

This clone was counted a few times. V gene TRBV5-5 combines with J gene TRBJ2-5; D unresolved. Looked up from germline, CDR1 is SGHKS and CDR2 is YYEKEE (reference sequence). The CDR3 totals 14 residues. V was trimmed by 2 bases and J by 2 bases, leaving 10 bases between them. The CDR3 sequence: CASSFGTEQETQYF. Written as DNA, the CDR3 is TGTGCCAGCAGCTTCGGCACAGAGCAAGAGACCCAGTACTTC.